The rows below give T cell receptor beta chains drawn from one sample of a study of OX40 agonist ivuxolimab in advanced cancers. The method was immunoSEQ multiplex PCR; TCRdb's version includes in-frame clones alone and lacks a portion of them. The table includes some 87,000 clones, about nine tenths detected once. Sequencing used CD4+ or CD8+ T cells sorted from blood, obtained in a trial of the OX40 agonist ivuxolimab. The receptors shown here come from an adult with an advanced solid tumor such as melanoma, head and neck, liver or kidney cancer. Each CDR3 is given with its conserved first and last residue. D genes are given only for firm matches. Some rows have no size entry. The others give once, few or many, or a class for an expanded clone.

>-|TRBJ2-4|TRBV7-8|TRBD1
CASSEQGAQNIQYF
TGTGCCAGCAGCGAACAGGGGGCACAAAACATTCAGTACTTC
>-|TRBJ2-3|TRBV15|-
CATSRNRLTTDTQYF
TGTGCCACCAGCAGGAACAGACTAACCACAGATACGCAGTATTTT
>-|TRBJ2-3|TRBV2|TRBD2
CASSAIGASGGASTDTQYF
TGTGCCAGCAGTGCCATCGGGGCTAGCGGGGGGGCTAGCACAGATACGCAGTATTTT
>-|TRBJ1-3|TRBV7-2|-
CASSKGALSSGNTIYF
TGTGCCAGCAGCAAAGGTGCTTTAAGCTCTGGAAACACCATATATTTT
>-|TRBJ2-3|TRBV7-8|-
CASSLEGRGADTQYF
TGTGCCAGCAGTCTGGAGGGGCGAGGCGCAGATACGCAGTATTTT
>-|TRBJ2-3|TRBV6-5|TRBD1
CASSYSGTGKADTQYF
TGTGCCAGCAGTTACTCAGGGACAGGGAAGGCGGATACGCAGTATTTT
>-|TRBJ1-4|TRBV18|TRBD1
CASSPRVGTAGPTNEKLFF
TGTGCCAGCTCACCACGGGTCGGGACAGCTGGCCCAACTAATGAAAAACTGTTTTTT
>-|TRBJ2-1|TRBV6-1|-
CASSEQGTAEGRFF
TGTGCCAGCAGTGAACAGGGGACGGCGGAGGGAAGGTTCTTC
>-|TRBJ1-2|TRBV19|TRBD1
CASSIGGQNYGYTF
TGTGCCAGTAGTATCGGGGGACAGAACTATGGCTACACCTTC
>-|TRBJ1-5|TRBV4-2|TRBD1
CASSFQGANQPQHF
TGTGCCAGCAGCTTCCAGGGGGCTAATCAGCCCCAGCATTTT
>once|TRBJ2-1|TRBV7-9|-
CASSFLVGHEQFF
TGTGCCAGCAGCTTCCTAGTGGGACATGAGCAGTTCTTC
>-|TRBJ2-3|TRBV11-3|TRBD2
CASSAGRVRTDTQYF
TGTGCCAGCAGCGCGGGGAGGGTTCGCACAGATACGCAGTATTTT